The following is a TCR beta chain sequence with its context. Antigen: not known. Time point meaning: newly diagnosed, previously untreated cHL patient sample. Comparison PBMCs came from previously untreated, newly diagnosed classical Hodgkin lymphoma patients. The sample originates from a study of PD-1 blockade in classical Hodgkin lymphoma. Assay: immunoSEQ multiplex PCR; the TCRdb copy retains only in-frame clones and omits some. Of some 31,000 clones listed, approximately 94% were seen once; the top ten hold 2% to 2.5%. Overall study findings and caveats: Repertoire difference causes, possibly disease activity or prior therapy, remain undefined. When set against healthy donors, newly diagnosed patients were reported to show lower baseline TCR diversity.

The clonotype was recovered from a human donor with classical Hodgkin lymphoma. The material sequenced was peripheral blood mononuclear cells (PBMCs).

CDR3 coding DNA: TGTGCCAGCAGTTTAGACAGGGTTAGCTACGAGCAGTACTTC. Protein sequence: CASSLDRVSYEQYF. The chain has TRBV27 and TRBJ2-7, with TRBD1 identical over 7 bases. Trimming at V came to 2 bases and at J to 3 bases, leaving 4 bases not matched to a gene. Per the germline V gene, CDR1 is MNHEY and CDR2 is SMNVEV (reference sequence). The CDR3 runs 14 residues.